The source of this TCR beta chain is a study of beta chain features in type 1 diabetes. TCRB transcripts that were expressed got sequenced, as all of the isolated RNA had been reverse transcribed. TCRdb's table, derived via immunoSEQ multiplex PCR, lists solely in-frame clones and lacks some. The data show almost 350,000 clones, approximately 8.2% seen once. Trimming left V 7 bases short and J 6 bases short, with 7 bases between. The CDR3 covers 11 residues. The germline CDR1 and CDR2 sequences are SGHTA and FQGTGA. Sequenced input: central memory CD4+ T cells from blood. The gene calls are TRBV7-3 and TRBJ2-1; D is ambiguous. This TCR was recovered from a woman aged 18 to 35 in good health. The CDR3: CASTSPNEQFF. As DNA, the CDR3 is TGTGCCAGCACCTCCCCCAATGAGCAGTTCTTC.